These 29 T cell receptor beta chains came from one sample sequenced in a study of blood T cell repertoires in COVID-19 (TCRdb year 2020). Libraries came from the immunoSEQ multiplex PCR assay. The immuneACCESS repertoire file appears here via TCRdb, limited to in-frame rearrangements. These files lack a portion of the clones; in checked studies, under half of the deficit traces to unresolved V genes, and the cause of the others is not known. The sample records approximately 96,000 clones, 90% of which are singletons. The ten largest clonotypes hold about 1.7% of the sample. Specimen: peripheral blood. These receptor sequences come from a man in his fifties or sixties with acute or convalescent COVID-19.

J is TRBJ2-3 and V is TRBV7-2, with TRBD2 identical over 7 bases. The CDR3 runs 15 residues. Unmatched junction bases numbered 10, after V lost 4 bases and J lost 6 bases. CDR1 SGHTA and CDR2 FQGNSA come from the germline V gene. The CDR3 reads CASSYRRGSGDTQYF. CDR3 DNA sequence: TGTGCCAGCAGCTACCGGCGCGGGAGTGGGGATACGCAGTATTTT.

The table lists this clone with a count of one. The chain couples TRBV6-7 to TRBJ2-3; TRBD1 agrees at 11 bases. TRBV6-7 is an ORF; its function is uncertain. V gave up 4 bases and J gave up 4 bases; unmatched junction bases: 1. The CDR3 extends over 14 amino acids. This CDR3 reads CASSWGQGADTQYF. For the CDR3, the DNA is TGTGCCAGCAGTTGGGGACAGGGGGCAGATACGCAGTATTTT.

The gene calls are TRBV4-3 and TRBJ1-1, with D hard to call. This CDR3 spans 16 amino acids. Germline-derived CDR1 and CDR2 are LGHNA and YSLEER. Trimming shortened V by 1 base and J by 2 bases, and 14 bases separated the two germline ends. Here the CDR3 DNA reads TGCGCCAGCAGCCAAGGGGTCGTAGCCAGAAACACTGAAGCTTTCTTT. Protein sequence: CASSQGVVARNTEAFF.

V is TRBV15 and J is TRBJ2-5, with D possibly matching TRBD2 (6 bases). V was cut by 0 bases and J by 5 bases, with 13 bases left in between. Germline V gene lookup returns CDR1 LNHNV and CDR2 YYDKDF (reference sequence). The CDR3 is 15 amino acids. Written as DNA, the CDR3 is TGTGCCACCAGCAGAGATACTAGCTGGGTGGAGACCCAGTACTTC. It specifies CATSRDTSWVETQYF.

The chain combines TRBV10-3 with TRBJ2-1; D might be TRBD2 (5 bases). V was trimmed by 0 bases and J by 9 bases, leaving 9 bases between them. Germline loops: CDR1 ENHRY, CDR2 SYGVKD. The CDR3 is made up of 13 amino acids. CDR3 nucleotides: TGTGCCATCAGTGAGTCGGATGGGAGTGAGCAGTTCTTC. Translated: CAISESDGSEQFF.

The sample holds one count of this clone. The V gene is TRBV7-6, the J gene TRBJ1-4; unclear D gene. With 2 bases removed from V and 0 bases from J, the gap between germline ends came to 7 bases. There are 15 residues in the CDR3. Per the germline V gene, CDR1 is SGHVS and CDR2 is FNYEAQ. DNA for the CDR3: TGTGCCAGCAGCTTACGTACAGCAACTAATGAAAAACTGTTTTTT. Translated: CASSLRTATNEKLFF.

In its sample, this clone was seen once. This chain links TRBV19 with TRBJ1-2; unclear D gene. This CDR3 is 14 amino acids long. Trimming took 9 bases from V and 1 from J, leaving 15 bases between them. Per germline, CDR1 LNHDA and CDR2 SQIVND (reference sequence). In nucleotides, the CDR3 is TGTGCCAGCGGCGACACCCCGGATAACTATGGCTACACCTTC. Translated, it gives CASGDTPDNYGYTF.

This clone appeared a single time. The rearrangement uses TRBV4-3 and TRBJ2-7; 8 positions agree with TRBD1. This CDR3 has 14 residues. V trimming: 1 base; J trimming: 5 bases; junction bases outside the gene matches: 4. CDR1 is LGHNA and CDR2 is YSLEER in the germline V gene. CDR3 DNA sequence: TGCGCCAGCAGCCAAGGACAGGGGACGGACGAGCAGTACTTC. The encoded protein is CASSQGQGTDEQYF.

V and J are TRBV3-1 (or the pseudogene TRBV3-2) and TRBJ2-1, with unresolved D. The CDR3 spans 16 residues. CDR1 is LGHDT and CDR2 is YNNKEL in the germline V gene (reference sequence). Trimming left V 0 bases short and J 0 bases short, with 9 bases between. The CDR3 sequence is CASSQDYASSYNEQFF. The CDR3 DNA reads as TGTGCCAGCAGCCAAGATTACGCTAGCTCCTACAATGAGCAGTTCTTC.

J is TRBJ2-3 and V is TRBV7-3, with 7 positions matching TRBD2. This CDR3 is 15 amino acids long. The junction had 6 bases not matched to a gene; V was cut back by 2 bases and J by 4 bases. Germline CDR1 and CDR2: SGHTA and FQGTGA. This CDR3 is CASSLDPRGADTQYF. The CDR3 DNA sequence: TGTGCCAGCAGCTTAGACCCTCGGGGGGCAGATACGCAGTATTTT.

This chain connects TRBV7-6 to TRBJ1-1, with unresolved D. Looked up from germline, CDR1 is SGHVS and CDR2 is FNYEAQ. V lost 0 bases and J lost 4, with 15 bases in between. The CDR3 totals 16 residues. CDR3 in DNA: TGTGCCAGCAGCTTAGCGCTCGCCAACCCGGGCACTGAAGCTTTCTTT. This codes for CASSLALANPGTEAFF. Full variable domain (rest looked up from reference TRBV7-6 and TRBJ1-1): GAGVSQSPRYKVTKRGQDVALRCDPISGHVSLYWYRQALGQGPEFLTYFNYEAQQDKSGLPNDRFSAERPEGSISTLTIQRTEQRDSAMYRCASSLALANPGTEAFFGQGTRLTVV.

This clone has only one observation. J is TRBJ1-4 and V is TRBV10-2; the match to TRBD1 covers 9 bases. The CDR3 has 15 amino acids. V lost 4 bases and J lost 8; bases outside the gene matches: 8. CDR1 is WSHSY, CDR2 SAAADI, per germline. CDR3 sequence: CASSGLTGGREKLFF. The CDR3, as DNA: TGCGCCAGCAGTGGTCTGACAGGGGGTAGGGAAAAACTGTTTTTT.

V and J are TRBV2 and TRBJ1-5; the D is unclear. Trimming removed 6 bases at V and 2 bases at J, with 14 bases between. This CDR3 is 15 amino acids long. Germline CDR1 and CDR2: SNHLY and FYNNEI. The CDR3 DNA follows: TGTGCCAGCAGGGCAGTCCATAGCGGCAATCAGCCCCAGCATTTT. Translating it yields CASRAVHSGNQPQHF.

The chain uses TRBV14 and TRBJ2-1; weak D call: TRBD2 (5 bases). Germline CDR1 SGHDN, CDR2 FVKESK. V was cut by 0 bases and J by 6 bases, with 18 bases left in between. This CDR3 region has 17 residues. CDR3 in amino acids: CASSQDWSGPFVNEQFF. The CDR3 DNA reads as TGTGCCAGCAGCCAAGATTGGAGCGGCCCATTCGTCAATGAGCAGTTCTTC.

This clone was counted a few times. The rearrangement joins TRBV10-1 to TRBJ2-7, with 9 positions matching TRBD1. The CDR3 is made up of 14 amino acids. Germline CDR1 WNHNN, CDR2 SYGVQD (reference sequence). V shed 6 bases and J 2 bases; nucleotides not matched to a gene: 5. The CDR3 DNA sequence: TGCGCCAGCAGCCGGGACAGGGACGCCTACGAGCAGTACTTC. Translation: CASSRDRDAYEQYF.

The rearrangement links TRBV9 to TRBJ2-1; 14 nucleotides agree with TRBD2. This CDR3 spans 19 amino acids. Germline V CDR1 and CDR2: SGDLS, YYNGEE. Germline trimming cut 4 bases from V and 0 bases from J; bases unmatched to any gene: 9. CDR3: CASSPMPTSGRVSYNEQFF. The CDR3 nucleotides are TGTGCCAGCAGCCCCATGCCGACTAGCGGGAGGGTCTCCTACAATGAGCAGTTCTTC.

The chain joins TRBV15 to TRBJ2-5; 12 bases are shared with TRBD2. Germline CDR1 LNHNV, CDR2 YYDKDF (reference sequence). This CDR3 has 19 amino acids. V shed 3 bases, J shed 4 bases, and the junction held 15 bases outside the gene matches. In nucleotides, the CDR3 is TGTGCCACCAGCAGTCCTGGGACTAGCGGGCCCGGACCTCGAGAGACCCAGTACTTC. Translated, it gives CATSSPGTSGPGPRETQYF.

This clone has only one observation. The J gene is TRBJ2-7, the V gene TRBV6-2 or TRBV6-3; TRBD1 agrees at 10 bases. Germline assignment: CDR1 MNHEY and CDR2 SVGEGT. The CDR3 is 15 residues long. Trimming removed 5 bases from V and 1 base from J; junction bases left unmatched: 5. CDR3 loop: CASSHRDRGSYEQYF. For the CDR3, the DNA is TGTGCCAGCAGTCACCGGGACAGGGGATCCTACGAGCAGTACTTC.

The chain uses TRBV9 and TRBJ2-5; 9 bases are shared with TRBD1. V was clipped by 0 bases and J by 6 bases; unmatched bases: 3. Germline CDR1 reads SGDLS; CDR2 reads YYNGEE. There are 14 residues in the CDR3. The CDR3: CASSVGGQGKTQYF. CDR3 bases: TGTGCCAGCAGCGTAGGCGGACAGGGGAAGACCCAGTACTTC.

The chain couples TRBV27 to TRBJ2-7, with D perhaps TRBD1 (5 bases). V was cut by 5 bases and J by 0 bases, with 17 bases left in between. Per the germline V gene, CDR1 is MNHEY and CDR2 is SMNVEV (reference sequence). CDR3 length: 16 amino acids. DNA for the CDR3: TGTGCCAGCAGTCCGCAGGGTCTCTTTAGCTCCTACGAGCAGTACTTC. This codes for CASSPQGLFSSYEQYF.

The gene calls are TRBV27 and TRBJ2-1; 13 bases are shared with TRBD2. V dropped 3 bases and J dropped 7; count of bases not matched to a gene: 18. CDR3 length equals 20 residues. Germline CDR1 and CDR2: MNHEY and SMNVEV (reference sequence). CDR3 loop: CASSFIPGLAGFSPGNEQFF. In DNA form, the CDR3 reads TGTGCCAGCAGTTTCATACCGGGACTAGCGGGATTCTCCCCGGGGAATGAGCAGTTCTTC.

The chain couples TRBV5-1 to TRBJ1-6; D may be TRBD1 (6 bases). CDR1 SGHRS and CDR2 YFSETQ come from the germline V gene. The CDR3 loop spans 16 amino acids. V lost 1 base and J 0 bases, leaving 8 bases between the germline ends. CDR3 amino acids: CASSLTGSSYNSPLHF. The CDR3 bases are TGCGCCAGCAGCTTGACAGGGAGCTCCTATAATTCACCCCTCCACTTT.

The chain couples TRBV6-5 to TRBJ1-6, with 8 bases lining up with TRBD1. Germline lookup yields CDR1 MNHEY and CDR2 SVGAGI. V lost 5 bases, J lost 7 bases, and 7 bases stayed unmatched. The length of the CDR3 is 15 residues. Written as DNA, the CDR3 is TGTGCCAGCAGTCCCGCGACAGGGGAAAATTCACCCCTCCACTTT. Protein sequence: CASSPATGENSPLHF.

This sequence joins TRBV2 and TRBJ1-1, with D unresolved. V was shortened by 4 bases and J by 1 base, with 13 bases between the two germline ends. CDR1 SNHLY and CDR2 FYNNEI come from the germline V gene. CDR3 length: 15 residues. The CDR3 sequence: CASSALRHENTEAFF. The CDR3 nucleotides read TGTGCCAGCAGTGCGCTTAGACACGAGAACACTGAAGCTTTCTTT.

The CDR3 region is CATSDPRDKPYEQYF. The CDR3 nucleotides are TGTGCCACCAGTGATCCAAGGGACAAGCCCTACGAGCAGTACTTC. The chain recombines TRBV24-1 with TRBJ2-7; perhaps TRBD1 as D (6 bases). Trimming removed 3 bases at V and 2 bases at J, with 13 bases between. Looked up from germline, CDR1 is KGHDR and CDR2 is SFDVKD. The CDR3 spans 15 residues.

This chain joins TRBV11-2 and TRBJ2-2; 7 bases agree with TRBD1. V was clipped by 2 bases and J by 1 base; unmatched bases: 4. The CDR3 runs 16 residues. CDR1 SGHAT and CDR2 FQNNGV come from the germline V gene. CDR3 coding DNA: TGTGCCAGCAGCTTAAACGGACAGGTGAACACCGGGGAGCTGTTTTTT. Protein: CASSLNGQVNTGELFF. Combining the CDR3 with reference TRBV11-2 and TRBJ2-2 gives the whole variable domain EAGVAQSPRYKIIEKRQSVAFWCNPISGHATLYWYQQILGQGPKLLIQFQNNGVVDDSQLPKDRFSAERLKGVDSTLKIQPAKLEDSAVYLCASSLNGQVNTGELFFGEGSRLTVL.

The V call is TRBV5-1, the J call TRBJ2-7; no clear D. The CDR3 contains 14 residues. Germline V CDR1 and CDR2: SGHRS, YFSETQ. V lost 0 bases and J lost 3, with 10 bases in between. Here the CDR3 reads CASSLDQIIYEQYF. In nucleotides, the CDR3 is TGCGCCAGCAGCTTGGATCAGATCATCTACGAGCAGTACTTC.

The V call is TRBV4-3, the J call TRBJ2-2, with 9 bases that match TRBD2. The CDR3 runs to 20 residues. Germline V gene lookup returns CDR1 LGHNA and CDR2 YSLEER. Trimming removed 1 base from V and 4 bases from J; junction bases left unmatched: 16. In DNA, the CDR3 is TGCGCCAGCAGCCAAGCAGTAGCGGGAGCGATTCAAGAGGGCACCGGGGAGCTGTTTTTT. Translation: CASSQAVAGAIQEGTGELFF.

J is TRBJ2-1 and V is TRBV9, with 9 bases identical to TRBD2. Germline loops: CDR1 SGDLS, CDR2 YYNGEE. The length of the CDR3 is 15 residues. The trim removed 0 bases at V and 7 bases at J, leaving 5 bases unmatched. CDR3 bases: TGTGCCAGCAGCGTAGGTGCGGGAGGGCCGAATGAGCAGTTCTTC. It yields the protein CASSVGAGGPNEQFF.